The 10 T cell receptor beta chains below all came from one sample that was sequenced in a study of T cell responses to AZD1222 COVID-19 vaccine. Method: immunoSEQ multiplex PCR; TCRdb's copy keeps in-frame clones and lacks some. In the table there are 35,000 to 50,000 clones, 88% of which are singletons. Source: peripheral blood, taken 28 days after the second AZD1222 dose. These TCRs come from an adult who received the AZD1222 COVID-19 vaccine.

This chain uses TRBV24-1 with TRBJ2-2, with TRBD1 matching 11 bases. CDR1 is KGHDR, CDR2 SFDVKD, per germline. The junction had 2 bases not matched to a gene; V was cut back by 2 bases and J by 4 bases. This CDR3 region has 16 residues. This CDR3 is CATSDSGTGGTGELFF. The CDR3 region has the DNA TGTGCCACCAGTGATTCCGGGACAGGGGGCACCGGGGAGCTGTTTTTT.

V and J are TRBV19 and TRBJ1-1, with a tentative D call TRBD1 (6 bases). Trimming took off 6 bases at V and 5 bases at J, with 22 bases between the two ends. Germline-derived CDR1 and CDR2 are LNHDA and SQIVND (reference sequence). The CDR3 has 16 amino acids. DNA of the CDR3: TGTGCCAGTAGAGGCGATTCGGGGGGCGGAGGGACTGAAGCTTTCTTT. Translated: CASRGDSGGGGTEAFF.

CDR3 sequence: CASRADSGNTIYF. The DNA of the CDR3 is TGTGCCAGCAGAGCGGACTCTGGAAACACCATATATTTT. V is TRBV6-5 and J is TRBJ1-3; unclear D gene. Trimming removed 6 bases at V and 0 bases at J, with 6 bases between. The CDR3 runs 13 residues. CDR1 is MNHEY, CDR2 SVGAGI, per germline.

The chain uses TRBV10-3 and TRBJ2-4; D remains ambiguous. Per germline, CDR1 ENHRY and CDR2 SYGVKD. This CDR3 region has 14 residues. V lost 2 bases and J 0 bases, leaving 5 bases between the germline ends. DNA for the CDR3: TGTGCCATCAGTGAGCACGAAGCCAAAAACATTCAGTACTTC. This codes for CAISEHEAKNIQYF.

The rearrangement joins TRBV14 to TRBJ1-2; no definite D call. The CDR3 extends over 12 amino acids. Germline V lookup: CDR1 SGHDN, CDR2 FVKESK. Deletions cut 0 bases from V and 5 bases from J, with 4 bases between. The CDR3 reads CASSQEQYGYTF. CDR3 sequence (DNA): TGTGCCAGCAGCCAAGAGCAGTATGGCTACACCTTC.

The CDR3 DNA is TGTGCCAGCAGTTACAGCGGGGGGGATCGCAATGAGCAGTTCTTC. Its protein is CASSYSGGDRNEQFF. The gene calls are TRBV6-2 or TRBV6-3 and TRBJ2-1; 10 positions agree with TRBD2. The CDR3 totals 15 residues. CDR1 and CDR2 (germline): MNHEY, SVGEGT. Losses at the gene ends were 2 bases for V and 6 bases for J; bases not matched to a gene: 4.

The chain is built from TRBV7-6 and TRBJ2-1; 11 bases map to TRBD1. The V segment lost 3 bases and the J segment 2 bases; nucleotides outside the gene matches: 3. The CDR3 covers 16 residues. In germline, CDR1 is SGHVS, CDR2 FNYEAQ. The CDR3 region is CASSLGQGGTYNEQFF. The CDR3 DNA sequence: TGTGCCAGCAGCTTGGGACAGGGGGGGACCTACAATGAGCAGTTCTTC.

The chain couples TRBV6-5 to TRBJ1-1; D is possibly TRBD1 (6 bases). V lost 8 bases, J lost 5 bases, and 15 bases lay in between. This CDR3 has 13 amino acids. CDR1 and CDR2 (germline): MNHEY, SVGAGI. DNA of the CDR3: TGTGCCAGCTCTACCGGGGGCGAGACTGAAGCTTTCTTT. Translation: CASSTGGETEAFF.

This chain connects TRBV7-2 to TRBJ1-1; unclear D gene. The germline V gene has CDR1 SGHTA and CDR2 FQGNSA. The V gene lost 6 bases and the J gene lost 6 bases, with 14 bases spanning the gap. CDR3 length: 13 amino acids. CDR3 bases: TGTGCCAGCAGTACCTATGCGGCCCCTGAAGCTTTCTTT. It codes for CASSTYAAPEAFF.

The gene calls are TRBV4-3 and TRBJ1-1; 11 bases line up with TRBD1. CDR1 is LGHNA, CDR2 YSLEER, per germline. The length of the CDR3 is 17 residues. With 0 bases clipped from V and 0 bases from J, the junction kept 3 bases outside the gene matches. Here the CDR3 DNA reads TGCGCCAGCAGCCAAGATGGGACAGGGGGAATGAACACTGAAGCTTTCTTT. It specifies CASSQDGTGGMNTEAFF.